The 32 T cell receptor beta chains listed next were all sequenced from one sample in a study of blood T cell repertoires in COVID-19. TCRdb keeps only in-frame clones here, not all; method: immunoSEQ multiplex PCR. The sample holds over 60,000 clones; more than 85% are singletons and the top ten take approximately 1%. Sequences were obtained from peripheral blood. These receptors all stem from an older man with acute or convalescent COVID-19.

The chain couples TRBV23-1 to TRBJ2-7; TRBD2 might be the D (6 bases). TRBV23-1 qualifies as an ORF whose function is uncertain. V was pared by 0 bases and J by 6 bases, with 18 bases between. The CDR3 runs to 16 residues. CDR3 sequence reads: CASSQSEGAPGLEQYF. For the CDR3, the DNA is TGCGCCAGCAGTCAATCGGAGGGAGCGCCGGGCCTCGAGCAGTACTTC.

The chain recombines TRBV3-1 (or the pseudogene TRBV3-2) with TRBJ2-2; TRBD2 might be the D (5 bases). CDR1 is LGHDT and CDR2 is YNNKEL in the germline V gene (reference sequence). Trimming took 7 bases from V and 5 from J, leaving 11 bases between them. The length of the CDR3 is 13 residues. CDR3 sequence: CASTFPGTGELFF. Here the CDR3 DNA reads TGTGCCAGCACGTTCCCGGGAACCGGGGAGCTGTTTTTT.

The V gene is TRBV6-1, the J gene TRBJ1-6, with D unclear. This CDR3 has 16 residues. Germline V lookup: CDR1 MNHNS, CDR2 SASEGT. Trimming stripped 1 base from V and 8 bases from J, with 15 bases between. CDR3 coding DNA: TGTGCCAGCAGTGAAGTGGAGAGGGCTTGGGATTCACCCCTCCACTTT. It is translated as CASSEVERAWDSPLHF.

This clone occurred a few times. The CDR3 loop reads CASSRITTFHLSYEAFF. The CDR3 nucleotides are TGTGCCAGCAGCCGAATCACGACATTTCATCTCTCCTATGAAGCTTTCTTT. The chain couples TRBV7-6 to TRBJ1-1; D gene unclear. CDR1 is SGHVS, CDR2 FNYEAQ, per germline. The CDR3 is 17 residues long. With 5 bases removed from V and 7 bases from J, the gap between germline ends came to 26 bases.

The chain is built from TRBV3-1 (or the pseudogene TRBV3-2) and TRBJ1-2, with 8 bases lining up with TRBD1. The CDR3 consists of 15 residues. Germline V gene lookup returns CDR1 LGHDT and CDR2 YNNKEL (reference sequence). The junction had 4 bases not matched to a gene; V was cut back by 3 bases and J by 1 base. The CDR3 bases are TGTGCCAGCAGCCAGCGGACAGGGAGTAACTATGGCTACACCTTC. Its translation: CASSQRTGSNYGYTF.

A few counts support this clone. V and J are TRBV5-1 and TRBJ1-1; 8 nucleotides line up with TRBD1. V gave up 4 bases and J gave up 0 bases; unmatched junction bases: 8. The CDR3 covers 16 residues. The germline V gene encodes CDR1 SGHRS and CDR2 YFSETQ. The CDR3 coding sequence is TGCGCCAGCAGCGCGGACAGGGCCCTTATGAACACTGAAGCTTTCTTT. This codes for CASSADRALMNTEAFF.

The chain has TRBV7-6 and TRBJ1-3; no reliable D call. The CDR3 is made up of 16 amino acids. The V end lost 1 base, the J end lost 2 bases, and 12 bases lay between the germline ends. Germline V lookup: CDR1 SGHVS, CDR2 FNYEAQ. CDR3 sequence reads: CASSLEAEATGNTIYF. The DNA of the CDR3 is TGTGCCAGCAGCTTAGAGGCCGAGGCCACTGGAAACACCATATATTTT.

The chain couples TRBV6-1 to TRBJ2-1; 12 positions match TRBD2. The V segment lost 3 bases and the J segment 7 bases; nucleotides outside the gene matches: 1. The CDR3 extends over 14 amino acids. The V gene's germline CDR1 is MNHNS and CDR2 SASEGT. CDR3 loop: CASSDTSGRNEQFF. The CDR3 bases are TGTGCCAGCAGTGACACTAGCGGGAGGAATGAGCAGTTCTTC.

The chain joins TRBV18 to TRBJ1-1; D gene uncertain. Trimming shortened V by 8 bases and J by 2 bases, and 9 bases separated the two germline ends. This CDR3 comprises 12 residues. Germline V gives CDR1 KGHSH, CDR2 LQKENI. In DNA form, the CDR3 reads TGTGCCAGCAACCGGGAAAACACTGAAGCTTTCTTT. Its translation is CASNRENTEAFF.

The chain has TRBV5-1 and TRBJ1-1; 8 bases fit TRBD1. The V segment lost 2 bases and the J segment 1 base; nucleotides outside the gene matches: 7. The germline gives CDR1 SGHRS, CDR2 YFSETQ. This CDR3 is built from 16 residues. The CDR3 DNA sequence: TGCGCCAGCAGCTTAGCAGGGGGCTGGGAGAACACTGAAGCTTTCTTT. It yields the protein CASSLAGGWENTEAFF.

This chain uses TRBV12-3 or TRBV12-4 with TRBJ1-1; D ambiguous. The CDR3 loop spans 12 amino acids. V shed 3 bases and J shed 1 base, with 3 bases lying between them. CDR3 coding DNA: TGTGCCAGCAGTTTCCGGAACACTGAAGCTTTCTTT. Protein: CASSFRNTEAFF.

The chain carries TRBV11-2 and TRBJ2-7; D is undetermined. The germline V and J ends were trimmed by 0 bases and 0 bases, with 6 bases remaining between them. This CDR3 has 14 amino acids. From germline, CDR1 is SGHAT and CDR2 FQNNGV. This CDR3 is CASSLDPGSYEQYF. The DNA for the CDR3 is TGTGCCAGCAGCTTAGATCCAGGCTCCTACGAGCAGTACTTC.

This chain connects TRBV6-5 to TRBJ1-4; TRBD1 matches at 10 bases. V lost 6 bases and J lost 10; bases outside the gene matches: 8. The germline gives CDR1 MNHEY, CDR2 SVGAGI. The CDR3 is 14 residues long. As DNA, the CDR3 is TGTGCCAGCAGACCGGGACAGGGGATTGTAAAACTGTTTTTT. Its protein is CASRPGQGIVKLFF.

The rearrangement joins TRBV30 to TRBJ1-5, with 7 bases matching TRBD1. Germline CDR1 GTSNPN, CDR2 SVGIG (reference sequence). The CDR3 has 18 amino acids. Losses at the gene ends were 0 bases for V and 2 bases for J; bases not matched to a gene: 13. CDR3 nucleotides: TGTGCCTGGAGTGTAGGAAGTGGCAGACAGGGAGGCAATCAGCCCCAGCATTTT. Protein product: CAWSVGSGRQGGNQPQHF.

The genes are TRBV18 and TRBJ1-2, with 8 bases matching TRBD1. V lost 3 bases, J lost 8 bases, and 8 bases stayed unmatched. There are 14 residues in the CDR3. Germline CDR1 reads KGHSH; CDR2 reads LQKENI. CDR3 amino acids: CASSPTQGAQGYTF. CDR3 DNA: TGTGCCAGCTCACCGACGCAGGGGGCACAGGGCTACACCTTC.

The chain couples TRBV7-9 to TRBJ1-5; a weak D match, TRBD1 (5 bases). The V gene's germline CDR1 is SEHNR and CDR2 FQNEAQ (reference sequence). The CDR3 totals 12 residues. Trimming left V 5 bases short and J 9 bases short, with 11 bases between. CDR3 amino acids: CASSVSQGPQHF. The DNA for the CDR3 is TGTGCCAGCAGCGTATCGCAGGGGCCCCAGCATTTT.

The chain has TRBV5-4 and TRBJ2-5, with 9 bases that match TRBD1. The CDR3 loop spans 16 amino acids. V shed 0 bases and J 5 bases; nucleotides not matched to a gene: 8. CDR1 is SGHNT and CDR2 is YYREEE in the germline V gene (reference sequence). The CDR3 loop reads CASSLALQGARETQYF. CDR3 nucleotides: TGTGCCAGCAGCTTGGCCCTACAGGGGGCACGCGAGACCCAGTACTTC.

The rearrangement joins TRBV18 to TRBJ2-2, with D perhaps matching TRBD1 (5 bases). The V end was cut by 6 bases, the J end by 5 bases, with 13 bases between. CDR3 length equals 14 residues. Germline CDR1 reads KGHSH; CDR2 reads LQKENI. The CDR3 spells CASSDIARTGELFF. For the CDR3, the DNA is TGTGCCAGCTCGGACATCGCCCGGACCGGGGAGCTGTTTTTT.

The chain joins TRBV6-5 to TRBJ2-7; 9 bases are shared with TRBD2. V lost 8 bases and J lost 6; bases outside the gene matches: 2. The CDR3 sequence is 11 residues long. CDR1 and CDR2 (germline): MNHEY, SVGAGI. CDR3 loop: CASGTSLEQYF. The CDR3 DNA follows: TGTGCCAGCGGGACTAGCCTCGAGCAGTACTTC.

The V and J genes are TRBV5-6 and TRBJ1-2; 7 bases are a match to TRBD1. Germline V gene sequence: CDR1 SGHDT, CDR2 YYEEEE. V dropped 0 bases and J dropped 12; count of bases not matched to a gene: 2. This CDR3 contains 11 residues. The CDR3: CASSLDRGNTF. As DNA, the CDR3 is TGTGCCAGCAGCTTGGACAGGGGCAACACCTTC.

The J gene is TRBJ2-3, the V gene TRBV11-2; D is ambiguous. Germline CDR1 is SGHAT and CDR2 is FQNNGV. The CDR3 has 15 residues. V dropped 5 bases and J dropped 0 bases, with 12 bases sitting between them. The CDR3 protein is CASSLTITSTDTQYF. As DNA, the CDR3 is TGTGCCAGCAGCCTAACGATTACTAGCACAGATACGCAGTATTTT.

The CDR3 region has the DNA TGCGCCAGCAGCTTGGAGCGGGGGGATGAGACCCAGTACTTC. Amino acids: CASSLERGDETQYF. The chain is built from TRBV5-1 and TRBJ2-5, with TRBD2 matching 9 bases. Germline trimming cut 0 bases from V and 5 bases from J; bases unmatched to any gene: 2. From germline, CDR1 is SGHRS and CDR2 YFSETQ. The CDR3 spans 14 residues.

J is TRBJ2-5 and V is TRBV24-1; 8 bases map to TRBD1. The V segment lost 5 bases and the J segment 3 bases; nucleotides outside the gene matches: 7. CDR1 is KGHDR, CDR2 SFDVKD, per germline. The CDR3 is made up of 15 amino acids. DNA of the CDR3: TGTGCCACCAGTGGATCCCCAGGGGGCAAAGAGACCCAGTACTTC. Amino acids: CATSGSPGGKETQYF.

This clone was found a few times. The J gene is TRBJ1-3, the V gene TRBV9; the D is unclear. There are 18 residues in the CDR3. Germline V gives CDR1 SGDLS, CDR2 YYNGEE. V lost 4 bases and J 0 bases, leaving 20 bases between the germline ends. Here the CDR3 DNA reads TGTGCCAGCAGCCCCCAGCTGTACGGCGGACTCTCTGGAAACACCATATATTTT. Its protein is CASSPQLYGGLSGNTIYF.

The chain recombines TRBV2 with TRBJ1-3, with a possible D match to TRBD1 (5 bases). The V end was cut by 5 bases, the J end by 0 bases, with 11 bases between. From germline, CDR1 is SNHLY and CDR2 FYNNEI. CDR3 length: 15 amino acids. CDR3 residues: CASSQTDPSGNTIYF. CDR3 in DNA: TGTGCCAGCAGTCAGACAGACCCCTCTGGAAACACCATATATTTT.

The chain joins TRBV28 to TRBJ2-3; weak D call: TRBD1 (6 bases). The ends were cut back, 1 base at V and 5 bases at J, with 10 bases in the middle. This CDR3 has 14 residues. Per germline, CDR1 MDHEN and CDR2 SYDVKM. For the CDR3, the DNA is TGTGCCAGCAGTTTATCCACAGGGAGAGATACGCAGTATTTT. It is translated as CASSLSTGRDTQYF.

Regarding this clone: Lacking the conserved final phenylalanine or tryptophan, this CDR3 likely reflects a read error. Because the CDR3's place on the DNA is in doubt, the DNA is left out and the CDR3 is given as listed by TCRdb. The chain recombines TRBV2 with TRBJ2-7; TRBD2, the D gene given by the table, was not confirmed from the DNA. The CDR3 spans 12 amino acids, including both terminal residues. Germline CDR1 SNHLY, CDR2 FYNNEI. The CDR3 spells CASSEFIGGSGY.

This chain uses TRBV23-1 with TRBJ2-5; 12 positions agree with TRBD1. TRBV23-1 is reported as an ORF; its role is uncertain. The V and J ends lost 4 bases and 1 base, in that order; junction bases with no gene match: 1. The CDR3 length is 15 residues. The CDR3 reads CASSPGQGAQETQYF. CDR3 coding DNA: TGCGCCAGCAGTCCGGGACAGGGGGCCCAAGAGACCCAGTACTTC.

This clone was counted a single time. V and J are TRBV7-3 and TRBJ2-3; TRBD1 agrees at 7 bases. J lost 0 bases, V lost 3 bases, and 24 bases had no gene match. Germline values: CDR1 SGHTA, CDR2 FQGTGA. The CDR3 is 22 residues long. CDR3 region: CASSLVAPTGSVLSGSTDTQYF. Here the CDR3 DNA reads TGTGCCAGCAGCTTGGTAGCCCCGACAGGGAGTGTTCTTTCGGGTAGCACAGATACGCAGTATTTT. Filled out from reference TRBV7-3 and TRBJ2-3, the complete variable domain reads GAGVSQTPSNKVTEKGKYVELRCDPISGHTALYWYRQSLGQGPEFLIYFQGTGAADDSGLPNDRFFAVRPEGSVSTLKIQRTERGDSAVYLCASSLVAPTGSVLSGSTDTQYFGPGTRLTVL.

The DNA for the CDR3 is TGTGCCAGTAGTACCCGACAGGCGGGAGCTAACTATGGCTACACCTTC. It translates to CASSTRQAGANYGYTF. The V call is TRBV19, the J call TRBJ1-2, with D perhaps TRBD1 (6 bases). Germline CDR1 and CDR2: LNHDA and SQIVND (reference sequence). The germline V and J ends were trimmed by 4 bases and 0 bases, with 15 bases remaining between them. The CDR3 extends over 16 amino acids.

The chain recombines TRBV3-1 (or the pseudogene TRBV3-2) with TRBJ2-5, with D perhaps matching TRBD1 (5 bases). CDR3 length: 14 residues. The germline gives CDR1 LGHDT, CDR2 YNNKEL (reference sequence). V was trimmed by 3 bases and J by 4 bases, leaving 12 bases between them. CDR3 DNA sequence: TGTGCCAGCAGCCAGGGGCGGCTGGGAGAGACCCAGTACTTC. Its protein is CASSQGRLGETQYF.

This chain uses TRBV30 with TRBJ1-2, with 8 bases matching TRBD1. CDR1 is GTSNPN, CDR2 SVGIG, per germline (reference sequence). The CDR3 runs 13 residues. After removal of 4 bases from V and 9 bases from J, the junction contained 10 bases not matched to a gene. The CDR3, as DNA: TGTGCCTGGATAACGCAGGGGGCGTACAGCTACACCTTC. It encodes CAWITQGAYSYTF. Supplemented by reference TRBV30 and TRBJ1-2, the full variable domain reads SQTIHQWPATLVQPVGSPLSLECTVEGTSNPNLYWYRQAAGRGLQLLFYSVGIGQISSEVPQNLSASRPQDRQFILSSKKLLLSDSGFYLCAWITQGAYSYTFGSGTRLTVV.